Listed here are 10 T cell receptor beta chains from one sample, sequenced in a study of spatial heterogeneity in lung cancer. TCRdb used MiXCR to reprocess the 5' RACE reads, holding one entry per CDR3 protein. The sample consists of about 120,000 distinct CDR3 sequences, 10% to 15% of them appearing once. Stated time point: blood at routine non-recurrence follow-up after resection. Whole RNA from tumor, nontumor lung or frozen PBMC was sequenced unsorted. The source material was PBMCs, sampled at follow-up. Receptors were obtained from a male donor with early-stage non-small cell lung cancer.

The chain links TRBV6-6 to TRBJ2-5; 11 nucleotides align to TRBD2. CDR3 length: 19 amino acids. V lost 0 bases and J lost 0; bases outside the gene matches: 9. CDR1 MNHNY and CDR2 SVGAGI come from the germline V gene (reference sequence). This CDR3 reads CASSYSFLAGGPYQETQYF. In DNA form, the CDR3 reads TGTGCCAGCAGTTACTCGTTTCTAGCGGGGGGCCCGTACCAAGAGACCCAGTACTTC.

The chain uses TRBV5-1 and TRBJ1-2; weak D call: TRBD1 (5 bases). The CDR3 extends over 14 amino acids. Trimming cost V 4 bases and J 1 base, with 11 bases left between them. Germline values: CDR1 SGHRS, CDR2 YFSETQ. The chain's CDR3 is CASSPEGSNYGYTF. The CDR3 DNA follows: TGCGCCAGCAGCCCCGAGGGGAGTAACTATGGCTACACCTTC.

This clonotype has just a few counts. The CDR3 protein is CASSLRSGGFSETQYF. CDR3 nucleotide sequence: TGTGCCAGCAGTTTACGTAGCGGGGGCTTTTCAGAGACCCAGTACTTC. V usage is TRBV28 and J usage is TRBJ2-5, with TRBD2 identical over 9 bases. V was pared by 2 bases and J by 4 bases, with 8 bases of the junction left unmatched. Looked up from germline, CDR1 is MDHEN and CDR2 is SYDVKM. The CDR3 runs to 16 residues.

The rearrangement uses TRBV4-1 and TRBJ2-7; 7 nucleotides line up with TRBD2. The CDR3 is made up of 15 amino acids. Losses at the gene ends were 0 bases for V and 5 bases for J; bases not matched to a gene: 7. CDR1 MGHRA and CDR2 YSYEKL come from the germline V gene. Here the CDR3 reads CASSQEMGGFNEQYF. CDR3 coding DNA: TGCGCCAGCAGCCAAGAAATGGGGGGGTTTAACGAGCAGTACTTC.

This chain connects TRBV10-3 to TRBJ1-5; 7 bases map to TRBD1. Germline CDR1 ENHRY, CDR2 SYGVKD. CDR3 length: 15 amino acids. Unmatched junction bases numbered 5, after V lost 3 bases and J lost 3 bases. The CDR3: CAISEGQGDNQPQHF. The CDR3 DNA follows: TGTGCCATCAGTGAAGGCCAGGGGGACAATCAGCCCCAGCATTTT.

Written as DNA, the CDR3 is TGTGCCAGCAGAAACCGGGTACGGAAGAACACTGAAGCTTTCTTT. It yields the protein CASRNRVRKNTEAFF. The J gene is TRBJ1-1, the V gene TRBV27; D ambiguous. The CDR3 sequence is 15 residues long. Germline lookup yields CDR1 MNHEY and CDR2 SMNVEV (reference sequence). Trimming removed 6 bases at V and 1 base at J, with 15 bases between.

This chain uses TRBV11-2 with TRBJ2-5, with 9 positions matching TRBD2. V lost 2 bases and J lost 5; bases outside the gene matches: 6. This CDR3 is built from 15 residues. Germline V gene data show CDR1 as SGHAT and CDR2 as FQNNGV. CDR3 DNA: TGTGCCAGCAGCTTAACAGCGGGGGGCATGGAGACCCAGTACTTC. This translates into CASSLTAGGMETQYF.

This clonotype has at least ten counts. The rearrangement joins TRBV4-3 to TRBJ2-7, with D unresolved. The CDR3 totals 16 residues. V dropped 0 bases and J dropped 2 bases, with 14 bases sitting between them. CDR1 is LGHNA and CDR2 is YSLEER in the germline V gene. For the CDR3, the DNA is TGCGCCAGCAGCCAAGAGGTCGCCATCGCCACCTACGAGCAGTACTTC. Translating gives CASSQEVAIATYEQYF.

This clonotype was observed a few times. The chain joins TRBV7-2 to TRBJ1-5; D uncertain. The CDR3 covers 15 residues. The V gene lost 5 bases and the J gene lost 3 bases, with 14 bases spanning the gap. Germline V gives CDR1 SGHTA, CDR2 FQGNSA. CDR3 in DNA: TGTGCCAGCAGCCCGGTCGGGCAGTTCAATCAGCCCCAGCATTTT. Translation: CASSPVGQFNQPQHF.

In this sample, this clonotype turned up many times. The V and J genes are TRBV10-3 and TRBJ1-4; D remains unclear. Per the germline V gene, CDR1 is ENHRY and CDR2 is SYGVKD. V was trimmed by 4 bases and J by 8 bases, leaving 17 bases between them. This CDR3 has 15 residues. The CDR3 nucleotides are TGTGCCATCAGTGGTCGGGGAGGAACAGAGGAAAAACTGTTTTTT. This gives the protein CAISGRGGTEEKLFF.